A selection of T cell receptor beta chains follows, all from one sample in a study of blood T cell repertoires in COVID-19. The table came from immunoSEQ multiplex PCR; TCRdb's copy has only in-frame clones and leaves some out. This table has fewer than 200,000 clones, roughly four fifths appearing once. The specimen was peripheral blood. These receptors were collected from a woman in her sixties or seventies with COVID-19, enrolled during active disease. Both conserved end residues are part of each CDR3. A D gene is named only where the DNA matches it firmly. A row's size may be missing; if present it is once, few, many or a size class.

CDR3aa	CDR3nt	v_gene	abundance	d_gene	j_gene
CATSREGTGGSPLHF	TGTGCCACCAGCAGAGAAGGGACAGGAGGCTCACCCCTCCACTTT	TRBV15	once	TRBD1	TRBJ1-6
CASSLAVTSGRLSYNEQFF	TGCGCCAGCAGCTTGGCCGTTACAAGCGGGAGGCTTAGCTACAATGAGCAGTTCTTC	TRBV5-1	NA	TRBD2	TRBJ2-1
CASSPGQGNSPLHF	TGTGCCAGCAGTCCGGGACAGGGAAATTCACCCCTCCACTTT	TRBV2	NA	TRBD1	TRBJ1-6
CASSTRTGYLYGYTF	TGTGCCAGCAGTACCCGGACAGGCTACCTATATGGCTACACCTTC	TRBV28	NA	TRBD1	TRBJ1-2
CASSLSGGVQPQHF	TGTGCCAGCTCTCTGTCGGGGGGCGTCCAGCCCCAGCATTTT	TRBV28	NA	NA	TRBJ1-5
CASSAGQGSEKLFF	TGCGCCAGCAGCGCGGGACAGGGAAGTGAAAAACTGTTTTTT	TRBV5-1	few	TRBD1	TRBJ1-4
CASSLMTGDEQFF	TGTGCCAGCAGCTTAATGACAGGGGATGAGCAGTTCTTC	TRBV5-8	NA	TRBD1	TRBJ2-1
CASRGTSRFSNEQFF	TGTGCCAGCAGGGGGACTAGCCGCTTTTCCAATGAGCAGTTCTTC	TRBV6-5	many	TRBD2	TRBJ2-1
CASSLPGNEQFF	TGCGCCAGCAGCTTGCCGGGGAATGAGCAGTTCTTC	TRBV5-1	NA	NA	TRBJ2-1
CASSGSEPRSYNEQFF	TGTGCCAGCAGCGGTAGCGAACCACGTTCATACAATGAGCAGTTCTTC	TRBV28	NA	NA	TRBJ2-1
CAISDEGLHDGNYNEQFF	TGTGCCATCAGTGATGAGGGACTCCATGACGGAAACTACAATGAGCAGTTCTTC	TRBV10-3	NA	NA	TRBJ2-1
CASSAGGVQNNSPLHF	TGTGCCAGCAGCGCCGGCGGGGTCCAAAATAATTCACCCCTCCACTTT	TRBV7-2	NA	NA	TRBJ1-6
CASSEYFMQYF	TGTGCCAGCAGTGAATATTTTATGCAGTACTTC	TRBV25-1	NA	NA	TRBJ2-7
CASSTRGYEQYF	TGTGCCAGCAGTACAAGGGGTTACGAGCAGTACTTC	TRBV6-5	NA	NA	TRBJ2-7
CASSLEGANTEAFF	TGCGCCAGCAGCTTAGAGGGGGCAAACACTGAAGCTTTCTTT	TRBV5-1	few	TRBD1	TRBJ1-1
CASSPRLAGNEQFF	TGTGCCAGCAGCCCTCGACTAGCGGGGAATGAGCAGTTCTTC	TRBV3-1/TRBV3-2	NA	TRBD2	TRBJ2-1
CASSLEGGSTSQPTQYF	TGCGCCAGCAGCTTAGAAGGCGGGAGTACATCCCAGCCTACGCAGTATTTT	TRBV5-1	NA	TRBD2	TRBJ2-3
CASSSNRGIWEKLFF	TGTGCCAGCAGCTCCAACAGGGGGATTTGGGAAAAACTGTTTTTT	TRBV11-2	NA	TRBD1	TRBJ1-4
CASSYRGRDYNEQFF	TGTGCCAGCAGTTACAGGGGAAGAGACTACAATGAGCAGTTCTTC	TRBV6-5	NA	NA	TRBJ2-1
CASSSERDRSAFF	TGTGCCAGCAGCTCCGAACGGGACAGGTCAGCTTTCTTT	TRBV7-2	NA	TRBD1	TRBJ1-1
CASSYGTVNRGANTEAFF	TGTGCCAGCAGTTACGGGACAGTAAACAGGGGAGCGAACACTGAAGCTTTCTTT	TRBV6-2/TRBV6-3	NA	TRBD1	TRBJ1-1
CASGLAGAGNTIYF	TGTGCCAGCGGTCTGGCGGGGGCTGGAAACACCATATATTTT	TRBV9	NA	NA	TRBJ1-3
CASSLWARGNQPQHF	TGTGCCAGCAGTTTATGGGCCAGGGGGAATCAGCCCCAGCATTTT	TRBV28	NA	TRBD1	TRBJ1-5
CATSFYVGGLGDEQFF	TGTGCCACCAGTTTTTACGTGGGCGGGCTAGGTGATGAGCAGTTCTTC	TRBV15	few	NA	TRBJ2-1
CASSPYRAQLEQFF	TGCGCCAGCAGCCCATACCGAGCACAGCTGGAGCAGTTCTTC	TRBV5-1	NA	NA	TRBJ2-1
CASSLTPGNTEAFF	TGCGCCAGCAGTTTGACCCCCGGGAACACTGAAGCTTTCTTT	TRBV5-1	NA	NA	TRBJ1-1
CASSFTSSGRGYEQYF	TGTGCCAGCAGTTTTACCAGTAGCGGGAGGGGGTACGAGCAGTACTTC	TRBV27	few	TRBD2	TRBJ2-7
CASSVAGRAEAFF	TGTGCCAGCAGCGTAGCGGGCAGGGCTGAAGCTTTCTTT	TRBV9	NA	NA	TRBJ1-1
CASSFAGVGNEQYF	TGTGCCAGCAGTTTCGCGGGAGTGGGAAACGAGCAGTACTTC	TRBV28	NA	TRBD2	TRBJ2-7
CASSLQPQGNTGELFF	TGTGCCAGCAGCTTACAACCGCAGGGGAACACCGGGGAGCTGTTTTTT	TRBV7-2	NA	NA	TRBJ2-2
CASRQGTNTGELFF	TGTGCCAGCCGACAGGGAACGAACACCGGGGAGCTGTTTTTT	TRBV18	few	TRBD1	TRBJ2-2
CASRTGSSNEQFF	TGTGCCAGCAGAACCGGGTCATCGAATGAGCAGTTCTTC	TRBV6-5	NA	NA	TRBJ2-1